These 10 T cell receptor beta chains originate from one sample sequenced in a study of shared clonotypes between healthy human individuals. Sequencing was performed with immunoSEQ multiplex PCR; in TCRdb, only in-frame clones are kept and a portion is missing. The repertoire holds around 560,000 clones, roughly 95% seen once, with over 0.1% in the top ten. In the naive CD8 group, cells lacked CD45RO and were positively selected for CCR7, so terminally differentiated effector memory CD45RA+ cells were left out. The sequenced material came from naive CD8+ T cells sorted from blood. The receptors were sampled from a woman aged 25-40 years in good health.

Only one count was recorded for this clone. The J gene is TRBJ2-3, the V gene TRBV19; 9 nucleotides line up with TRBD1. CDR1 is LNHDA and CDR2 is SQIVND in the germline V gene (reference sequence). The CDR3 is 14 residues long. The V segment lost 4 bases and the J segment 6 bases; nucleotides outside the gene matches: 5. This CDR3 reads CASSTTGGLDTQYF. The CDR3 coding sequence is TGTGCCAGTAGTACGACAGGGGGATTGGATACGCAGTATTTT.

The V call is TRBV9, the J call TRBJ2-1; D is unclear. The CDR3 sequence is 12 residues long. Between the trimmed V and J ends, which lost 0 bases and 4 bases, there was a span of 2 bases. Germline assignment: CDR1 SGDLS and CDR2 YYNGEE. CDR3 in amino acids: CASSVGYNEQFF. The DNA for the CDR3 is TGTGCCAGCAGCGTAGGGTACAATGAGCAGTTCTTC.

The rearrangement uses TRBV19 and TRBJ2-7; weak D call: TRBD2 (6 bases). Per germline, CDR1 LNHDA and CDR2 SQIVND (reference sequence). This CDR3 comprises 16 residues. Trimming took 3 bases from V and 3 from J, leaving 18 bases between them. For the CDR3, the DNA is TGTGCCAGTAGTATCTTGTCAACTAGCCCCTACTACGAGCAGTACTTC. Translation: CASSILSTSPYYEQYF.

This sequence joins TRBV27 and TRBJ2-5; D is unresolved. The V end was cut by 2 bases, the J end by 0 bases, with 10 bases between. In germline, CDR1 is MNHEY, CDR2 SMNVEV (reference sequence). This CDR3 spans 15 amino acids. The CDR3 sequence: CASSLSTENQETQYF. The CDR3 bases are TGTGCCAGCAGTTTAAGTACAGAAAACCAAGAGACCCAGTACTTC.

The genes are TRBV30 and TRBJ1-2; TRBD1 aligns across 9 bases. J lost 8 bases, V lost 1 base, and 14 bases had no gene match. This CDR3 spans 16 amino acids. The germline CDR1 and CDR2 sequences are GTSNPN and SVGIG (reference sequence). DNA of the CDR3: TGTGCCTGGAGTGCCGGTGATATGGGACAGGGAGGAGGCTACACCTTC. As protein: CAWSAGDMGQGGGYTF. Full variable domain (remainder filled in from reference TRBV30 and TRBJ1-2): SQTIHQWPATLVQPVGSPLSLECTVEGTSNPNLYWYRQAAGRGLQLLFYSVGIGQISSEVPQNLSASRPQDRQFILSSKKLLLSDSGFYLCAWSAGDMGQGGGYTFGSGTRLTVV.

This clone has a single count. The CDR3 loop is CASSLKLSASYEQYF. In DNA, the CDR3 is TGTGCCAGCAGTTTAAAGCTTAGCGCCTCCTACGAGCAGTACTTC. J is TRBJ2-7 and V is TRBV28; D perhaps matches TRBD2 (5 bases). CDR1 and CDR2 from the germline V gene are MDHEN and SYDVKM. The CDR3 runs to 15 residues. V lost 2 bases and J 0 bases, leaving 11 bases between the germline ends.

CDR3 residues: CASSQNTNNEQFF. CDR3 coding DNA: TGCGCCAGCAGCCAAAACACCAACAATGAGCAGTTCTTC. The V and J genes are TRBV4-1 and TRBJ2-1, with D uncertain. Trimming removed 2 bases at V and 5 bases at J, with 7 bases between. The germline V gene has CDR1 MGHRA and CDR2 YSYEKL. This CDR3 region has 13 residues.

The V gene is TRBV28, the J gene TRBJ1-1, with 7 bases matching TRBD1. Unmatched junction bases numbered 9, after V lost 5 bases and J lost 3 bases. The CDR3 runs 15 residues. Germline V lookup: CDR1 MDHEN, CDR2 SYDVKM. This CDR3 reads CASSLTGDLDTEAFF. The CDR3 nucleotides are TGTGCCAGCAGTCTTACAGGGGATCTGGACACTGAAGCTTTCTTT.

CDR3 nucleotides: TGTGCCAGCAGTTTGTCACAGGGTATCGGCGAGCAGTACTTC. Its translation is CASSLSQGIGEQYF. V gene TRBV27 combines with J gene TRBJ2-7; tentatively, D is TRBD1 (6 bases). Germline loops: CDR1 MNHEY, CDR2 SMNVEV (reference sequence). V was trimmed by 3 bases and J by 6 bases, leaving 15 bases between them. The CDR3 loop spans 14 amino acids.

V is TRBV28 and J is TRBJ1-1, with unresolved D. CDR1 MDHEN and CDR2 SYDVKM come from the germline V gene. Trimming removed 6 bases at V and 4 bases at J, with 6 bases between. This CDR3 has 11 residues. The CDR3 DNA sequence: TGTGCCAGCAGGGATTTCACTGAAGCTTTCTTT. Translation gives CASRDFTEAFF.